The text below deals with one T cell receptor (beta chain). What it binds is not known. The PCR ran on 60 Vbeta and 13 Jbeta primers. Measured with immunoSEQ multiplex PCR; TCRdb has only the in-frame clones, and not every one. The sample has approximately 140,000 clones; roughly three quarters are singletons. This record belongs to a study of cytomegalovirus exposure and HLA in healthy donors. Study-level background: In an early release, HLA-typed donors contributed some 82 million unique TCR sequences. Study-level points and caveats: No immune exposure information besides CMV serostatus was available. Several of the most significant clusters appeared linked to common viral pathogens, based on a later analysis.

Sequenced material: PBMCs. This TCR was recovered from a middle-aged woman in good health and CMV-seronegative.

The CDR3 nucleotides read TGTGCCAGCAGTTCGGGAGTGTCCTACAATGAGCAGTTCTTC. It codes for CASSSGVSYNEQFF. The chain joins TRBV27 to TRBJ2-1; D possibly corresponds to TRBD2 (6 bases). The CDR3 runs 14 residues. Germline CDR1 and CDR2: MNHEY and SMNVEV (reference sequence). Between the trimmed V and J ends, which lost 4 bases and 1 base, there was a span of 8 bases.